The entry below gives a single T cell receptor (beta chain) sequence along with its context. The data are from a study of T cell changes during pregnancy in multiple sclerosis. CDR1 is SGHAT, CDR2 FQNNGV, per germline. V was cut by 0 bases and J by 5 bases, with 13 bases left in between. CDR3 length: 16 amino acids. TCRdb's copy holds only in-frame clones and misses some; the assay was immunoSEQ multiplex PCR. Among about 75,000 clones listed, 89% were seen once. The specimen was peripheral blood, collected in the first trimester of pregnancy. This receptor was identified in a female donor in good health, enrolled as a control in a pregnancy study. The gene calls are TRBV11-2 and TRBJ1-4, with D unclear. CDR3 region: CASSLDRTARNEKLFF. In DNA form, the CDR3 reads TGTGCCAGCAGCTTAGATAGAACAGCCAGAAATGAAAAACTGTTTTTT.